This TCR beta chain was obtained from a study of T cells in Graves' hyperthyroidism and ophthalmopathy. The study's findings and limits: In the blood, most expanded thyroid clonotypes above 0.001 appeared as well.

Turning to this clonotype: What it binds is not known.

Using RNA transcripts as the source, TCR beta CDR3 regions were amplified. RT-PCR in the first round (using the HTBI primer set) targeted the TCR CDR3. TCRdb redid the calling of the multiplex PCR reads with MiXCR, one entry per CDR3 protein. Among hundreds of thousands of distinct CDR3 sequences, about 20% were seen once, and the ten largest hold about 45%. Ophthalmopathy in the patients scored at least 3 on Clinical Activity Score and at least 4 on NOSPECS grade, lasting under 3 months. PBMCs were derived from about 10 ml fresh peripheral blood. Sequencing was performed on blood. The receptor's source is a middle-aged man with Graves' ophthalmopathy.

CDR3 region: CASSTAGMGNTIYF. CDR3 sequence (DNA): TGTGCCAGCAGTACGGCAGGGATGGGAAACACCATATATTTT. The rearrangement uses TRBV6-1 and TRBJ1-3; perhaps TRBD1 as D (5 bases). Germline assignment: CDR1 MNHNS and CDR2 SASEGT. V was pared by 5 bases and J by 4 bases, with 12 bases between. The CDR3 covers 14 residues.